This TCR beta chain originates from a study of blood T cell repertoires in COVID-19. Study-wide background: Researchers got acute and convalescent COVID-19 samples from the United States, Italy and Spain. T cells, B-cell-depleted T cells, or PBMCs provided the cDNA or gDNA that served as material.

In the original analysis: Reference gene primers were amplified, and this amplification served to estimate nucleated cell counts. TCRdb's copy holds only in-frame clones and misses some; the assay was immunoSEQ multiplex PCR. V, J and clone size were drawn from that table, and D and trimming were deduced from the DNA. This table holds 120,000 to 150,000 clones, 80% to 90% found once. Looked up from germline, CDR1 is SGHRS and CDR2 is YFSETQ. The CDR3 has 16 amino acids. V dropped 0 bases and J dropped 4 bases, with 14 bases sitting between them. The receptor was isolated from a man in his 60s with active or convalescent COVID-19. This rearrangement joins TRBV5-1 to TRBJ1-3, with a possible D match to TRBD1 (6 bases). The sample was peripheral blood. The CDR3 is CASSLAGGAKGNTIYF. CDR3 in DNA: TGCGCCAGCAGCTTGGCTGGGGGGGCGAAAGGAAACACCATATATTTT.